This TCR beta chain was obtained from a study of radiation and T cells in renal cell carcinoma. V lost 3 bases and J 6 bases, leaving 14 bases between the germline ends. The CDR3 extends over 15 amino acids. Germline CDR1 SGHNT, CDR2 YENEEA. Sample time point: blood 2 weeks post-SBRT. Treatment reported: 15 Gy SBRT to primary tumor, nephrectomy 4 weeks later. The repertoire was sequenced with immunoSEQ multiplex PCR; TCRdb's copy has only in-frame clones and lacks some. In the table there are 100,000 to 150,000 clones, 70% to 90% of which are singletons. The V call is TRBV11-3, the J call TRBJ1-4; D is ambiguous. The TCR originated in a woman in her 70s with renal cell carcinoma. This material consisted of blood, taken from a patient whose treatment included radiotherapy and nephrectomy. The CDR3 spells CASSLPGPADEKLFF. For the CDR3, the DNA is TGTGCCAGCAGCTTGCCCGGGCCGGCGGATGAAAAACTGTTTTTT. Combining the CDR3 with reference TRBV11-3 and TRBJ1-4 gives the whole variable domain EAGVVQSPRYKIIEKKQPVAFWCNPISGHNTLYWYLQNLGQGPELLIRYENEEAVDDSQLPKDRFSAERLKGVDSTLKIQPAELGDSAVYLCASSLPGPADEKLFFGSGTQLSVL.